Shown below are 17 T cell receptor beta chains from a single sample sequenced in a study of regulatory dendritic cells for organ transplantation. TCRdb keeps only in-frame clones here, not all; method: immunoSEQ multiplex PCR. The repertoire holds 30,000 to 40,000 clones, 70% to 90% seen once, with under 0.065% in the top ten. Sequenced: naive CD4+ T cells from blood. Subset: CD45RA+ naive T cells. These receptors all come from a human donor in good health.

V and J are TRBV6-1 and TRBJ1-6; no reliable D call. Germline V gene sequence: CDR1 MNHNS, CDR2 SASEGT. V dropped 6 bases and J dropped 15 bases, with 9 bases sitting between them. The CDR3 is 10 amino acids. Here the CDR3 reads CASREIRLHF. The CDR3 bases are TGTGCCAGCAGGGAGATTCGCCTCCACTTT.

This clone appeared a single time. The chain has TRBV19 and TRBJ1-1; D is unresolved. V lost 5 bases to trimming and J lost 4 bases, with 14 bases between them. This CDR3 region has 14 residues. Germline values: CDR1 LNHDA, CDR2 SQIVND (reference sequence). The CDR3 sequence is CASSRPGRSTEAFF. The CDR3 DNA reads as TGTGCCAGTAGTCGCCCGGGAAGGAGCACTGAAGCTTTCTTT. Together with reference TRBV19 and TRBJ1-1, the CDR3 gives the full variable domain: DGGITQSPKYLFRKEGQNVTLSCEQNLNHDAMYWYRQDPGQGLRLIYYSQIVNDFQKGDIAEGYSVSREKKESFPLTVTSAQKNPTAFYLCASSRPGRSTEAFFGQGTRLTVV.

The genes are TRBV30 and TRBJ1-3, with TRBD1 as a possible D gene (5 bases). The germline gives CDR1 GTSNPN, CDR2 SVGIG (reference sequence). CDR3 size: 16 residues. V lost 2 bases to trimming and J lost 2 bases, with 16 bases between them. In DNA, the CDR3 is TGTGCCTGGAGTCCCGGGGGGGGGAGCCCTGGAAACACCATATATTTT. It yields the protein CAWSPGGGSPGNTIYF.

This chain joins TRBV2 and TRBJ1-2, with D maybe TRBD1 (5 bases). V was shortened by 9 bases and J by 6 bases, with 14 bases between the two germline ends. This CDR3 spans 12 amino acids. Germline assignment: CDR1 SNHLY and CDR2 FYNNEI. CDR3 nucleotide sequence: TGTGCCAGTACAGTCGTGGGGGATGGCTACACCTTC. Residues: CASTVVGDGYTF. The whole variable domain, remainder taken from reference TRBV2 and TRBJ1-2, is EPEVTQTPSHQVTQMGQEVILRCVPISNHLYFYWYRQILGQKVEFLVSFYNNEISEKSEIFDDQFSVERPDGSNFTLKIRSTKLEDSAMYFCASTVVGDGYTFGSGTRLTVV.

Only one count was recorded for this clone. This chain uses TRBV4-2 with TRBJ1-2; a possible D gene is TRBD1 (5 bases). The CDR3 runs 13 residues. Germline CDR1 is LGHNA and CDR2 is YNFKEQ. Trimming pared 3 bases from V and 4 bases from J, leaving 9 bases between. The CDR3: CASSQGGVYGYTF. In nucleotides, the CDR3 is TGTGCCAGCAGCCAGGGGGGTGTCTATGGCTACACCTTC.

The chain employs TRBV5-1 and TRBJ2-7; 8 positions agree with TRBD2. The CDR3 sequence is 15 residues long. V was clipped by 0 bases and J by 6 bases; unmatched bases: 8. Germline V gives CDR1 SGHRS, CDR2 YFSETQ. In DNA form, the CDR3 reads TGCGCCAGCAGCTTGGGTGGCGGGGGGCAACGCGAGCAGTACTTC. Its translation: CASSLGGGGQREQYF.

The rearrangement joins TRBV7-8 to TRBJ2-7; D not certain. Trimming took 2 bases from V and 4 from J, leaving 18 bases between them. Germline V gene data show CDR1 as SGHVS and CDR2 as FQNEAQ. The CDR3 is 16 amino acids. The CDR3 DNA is TGTGCCAGCAGCTTATATCTCGATCCCTATCGATACGAGCAGTACTTC. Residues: CASSLYLDPYRYEQYF.

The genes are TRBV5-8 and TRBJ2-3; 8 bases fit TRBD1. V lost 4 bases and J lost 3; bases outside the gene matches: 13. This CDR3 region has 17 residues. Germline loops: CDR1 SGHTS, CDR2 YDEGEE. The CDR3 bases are TGTGCCAGCAGCATGAATTTCGGACAGGGTCTAACAGATACGCAGTATTTT. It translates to CASSMNFGQGLTDTQYF.

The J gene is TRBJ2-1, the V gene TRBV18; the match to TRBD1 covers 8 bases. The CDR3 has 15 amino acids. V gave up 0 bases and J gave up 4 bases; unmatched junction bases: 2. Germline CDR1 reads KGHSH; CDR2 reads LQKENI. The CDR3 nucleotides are TGTGCCAGCTCACCACCCGGGACAGGTTACAATGAGCAGTTCTTC. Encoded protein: CASSPPGTGYNEQFF. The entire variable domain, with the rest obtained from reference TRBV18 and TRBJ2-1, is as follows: NAGVMQNPRHLVRRRGQEARLRCSPMKGHSHVYWYRQLPEEGLKFMVYLQKENIIDESGMPKERFSAEFPKEGPSILRIQQVVRGDSAAYFCASSPPGTGYNEQFFGPGTRLTVL.

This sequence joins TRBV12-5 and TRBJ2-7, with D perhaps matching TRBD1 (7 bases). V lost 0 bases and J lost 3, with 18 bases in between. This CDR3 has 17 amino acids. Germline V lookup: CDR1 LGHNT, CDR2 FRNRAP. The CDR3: CASGLVLGGGYVYEQYF. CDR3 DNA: TGTGCTAGTGGTTTGGTACTCGGAGGGGGCTATGTCTACGAGCAGTACTTC.

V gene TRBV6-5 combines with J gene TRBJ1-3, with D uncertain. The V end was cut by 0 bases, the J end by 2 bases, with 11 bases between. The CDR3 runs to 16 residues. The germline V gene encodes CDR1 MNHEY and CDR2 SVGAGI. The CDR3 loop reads CASSYSRGVTGNTIYF. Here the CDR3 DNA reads TGTGCCAGCAGTTACTCTCGGGGAGTTACTGGAAACACCATATATTTT.

The CDR3 DNA reads TGTGCCAGCAGCCTCCCGAGGAGTGTAGCGGAAGGAGATGGCAATGAGCAGTTCTTC. Amino acid sequence: CASSLPRSVAEGDGNEQFF. The chain is built from TRBV4-2 and TRBJ2-1; D might be TRBD2 (6 bases). The V and J ends lost 4 bases and 6 bases respectively, with 28 bases between them. The CDR3 has 19 amino acids. Germline V lookup: CDR1 LGHNA, CDR2 YNFKEQ.

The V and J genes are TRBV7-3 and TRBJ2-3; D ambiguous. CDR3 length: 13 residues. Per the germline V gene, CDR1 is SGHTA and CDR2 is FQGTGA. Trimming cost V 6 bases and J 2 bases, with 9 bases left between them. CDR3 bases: TGTGCCAGCAGTCCCAGAACCACAGATACGCAGTATTTT. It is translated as CASSPRTTDTQYF.

Here the CDR3 reads CAWSVRTNSNQPQHF. The CDR3 coding sequence is TGTGCCTGGAGTGTACGGACAAATAGCAATCAGCCCCAGCATTTT. The rearrangement uses TRBV30 and TRBJ1-5, with D perhaps matching TRBD1 (5 bases). V was pared by 0 bases and J by 0 bases, with 9 bases between. Germline CDR1 GTSNPN, CDR2 SVGIG (reference sequence). This CDR3 region has 15 residues.

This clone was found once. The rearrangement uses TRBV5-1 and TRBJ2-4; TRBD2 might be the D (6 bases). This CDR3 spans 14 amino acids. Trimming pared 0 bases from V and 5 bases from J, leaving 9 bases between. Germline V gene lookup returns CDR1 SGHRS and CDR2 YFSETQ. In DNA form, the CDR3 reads TGCGCCAGCAGCTTGGGGAGGGTTGAAAACATTCAGTACTTC. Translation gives CASSLGRVENIQYF.

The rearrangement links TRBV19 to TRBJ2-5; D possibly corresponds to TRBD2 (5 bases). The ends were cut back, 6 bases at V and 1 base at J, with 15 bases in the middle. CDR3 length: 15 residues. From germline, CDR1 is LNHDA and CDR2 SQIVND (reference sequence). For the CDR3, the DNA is TGTGCCAGTAGCCCAGGTCAAGCGGTCCAAGAGACCCAGTACTTC. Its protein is CASSPGQAVQETQYF.

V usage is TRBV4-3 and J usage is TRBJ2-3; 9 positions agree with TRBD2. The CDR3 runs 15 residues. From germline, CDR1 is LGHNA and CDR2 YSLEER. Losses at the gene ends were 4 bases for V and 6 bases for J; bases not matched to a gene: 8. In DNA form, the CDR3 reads TGCGCCAGCAGCCGACAGACTAGCGGAGGCGATACGCAGTATTTT. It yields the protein CASSRQTSGGDTQYF.